The T cell receptor (beta chain) described here comes from a study of CD8 T cells in Susac syndrome. Trimming took 6 bases from V and 2 from J, leaving 18 bases between them. CDR3 length: 16 residues. An amount of RNA that ranged from about 0.45 to 1 ug was reverse transcribed with random hexamers. immunoSEQ multiplex PCR amplified TCR beta CDR3 across 54 Vbeta, 13 Jbeta. Using its own MiXCR run on the immunoSEQ multiplex PCR reads, TCRdb lists one record per CDR3 protein. The repertoire holds 71,000 or so distinct CDR3 sequences, with 96% as singletons. CD8+ and CD4+ T cells taken from blood had their TCR beta sequenced.

The TCR was taken from a human donor with multiple sclerosis. The sample consisted of CD4+ T cells from PBMCs. The chain uses TRBV12-3 or TRBV12-4 and TRBJ2-3, with D possibly TRBD1 on 6 matching bases. The CDR3 reads CASRPQQGGVTDTQYF. The CDR3 region has the DNA TGTGCCAGCAGACCGCAACAGGGTGGGGTCACAGATACGCAGTATTTT.